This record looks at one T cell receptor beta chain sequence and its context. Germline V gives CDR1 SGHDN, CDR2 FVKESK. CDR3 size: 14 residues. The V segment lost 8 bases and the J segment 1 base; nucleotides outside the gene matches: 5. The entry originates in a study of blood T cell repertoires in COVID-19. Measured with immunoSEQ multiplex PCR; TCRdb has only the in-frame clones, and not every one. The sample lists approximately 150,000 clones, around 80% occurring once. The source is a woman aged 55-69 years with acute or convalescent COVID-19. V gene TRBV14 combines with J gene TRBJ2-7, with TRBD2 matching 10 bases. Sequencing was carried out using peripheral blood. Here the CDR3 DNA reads TGTGCCAGCTCTCTAGCGGGAGTGTCCTACGAGCAGTACTTC. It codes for CASSLAGVSYEQYF.